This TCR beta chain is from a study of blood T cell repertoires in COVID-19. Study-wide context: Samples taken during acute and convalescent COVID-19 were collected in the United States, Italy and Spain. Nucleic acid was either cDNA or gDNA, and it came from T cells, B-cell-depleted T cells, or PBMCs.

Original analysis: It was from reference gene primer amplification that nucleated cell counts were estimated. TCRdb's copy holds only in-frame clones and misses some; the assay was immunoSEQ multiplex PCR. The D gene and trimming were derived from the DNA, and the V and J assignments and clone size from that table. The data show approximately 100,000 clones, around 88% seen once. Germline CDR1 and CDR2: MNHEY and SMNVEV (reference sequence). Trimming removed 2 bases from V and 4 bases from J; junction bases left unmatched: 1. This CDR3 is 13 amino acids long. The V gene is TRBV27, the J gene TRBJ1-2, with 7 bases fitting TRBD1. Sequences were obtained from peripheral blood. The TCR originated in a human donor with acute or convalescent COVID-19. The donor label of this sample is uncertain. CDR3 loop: CASSLNRGYGYTF. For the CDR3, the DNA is TGTGCCAGCAGTTTAAACAGGGGCTATGGCTACACCTTC.